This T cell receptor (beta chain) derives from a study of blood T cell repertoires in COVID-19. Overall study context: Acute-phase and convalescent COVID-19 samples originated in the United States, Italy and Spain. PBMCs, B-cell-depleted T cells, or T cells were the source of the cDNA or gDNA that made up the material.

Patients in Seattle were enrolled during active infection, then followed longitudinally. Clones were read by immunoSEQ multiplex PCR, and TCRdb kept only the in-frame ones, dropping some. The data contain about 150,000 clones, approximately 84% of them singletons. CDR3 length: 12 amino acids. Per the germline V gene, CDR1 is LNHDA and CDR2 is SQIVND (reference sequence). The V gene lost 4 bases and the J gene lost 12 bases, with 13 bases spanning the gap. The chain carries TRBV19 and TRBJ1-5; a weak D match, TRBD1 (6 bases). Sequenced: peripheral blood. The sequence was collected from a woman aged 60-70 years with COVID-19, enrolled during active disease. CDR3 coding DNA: TGTGCCAGTAGTAACCCCGACAGGAACCAGCATTTT. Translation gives CASSNPDRNQHF.